This T cell receptor (beta chain) was obtained from a study of post-analysis software for immune sequencing data. Turning to this clonotype: No antigen is known for it.

Study-wide results and caveats: Among five TRBV segments more frequent in patients than controls were TRBV5-6, TRBV5-1 and TRBV20-1. Batch-matched samples strongly co-clustered by F measure. Controls significantly exceeded multiple sclerosis patients in normalized Chao1 diversity.

Unmatched junction bases numbered 13, after V lost 6 bases and J lost 9 bases. This CDR3 has 16 residues. Libraries were made from TCR beta cDNA, and they carried unique molecular identifiers. Input of about 0.9 to 10 million T cells yielded 450,000 to 550,000 cDNA molecules. Each CDR3 protein is one row after TCRdb ran MiXCR on the PCR reads. The sample carries hundreds of thousands of distinct CDR3 sequences, around 53% recorded once. The receptor comes from a girl under 18 with multiple sclerosis. Material: blood. The rearrangement joins TRBV12-3 or TRBV12-4 to TRBJ2-1; 11 bases map to TRBD2. In nucleotides, the CDR3 is TGTGCCAGCAGCCGACTAGCGGGACACAACCTGGGTGAGCAGTTCTTC. It is translated as CASSRLAGHNLGEQFF.